This TCR beta chain was sequenced during a study of T cells after yellow fever vaccination. Study findings and constraints: A secondary response was less intense yet reached its peak sooner, at day 5 versus 15. In post-booster samples, most primary-vaccination clones reappeared (about 95% CD4, 70% to 90% CD8).

In the case of this clonotype: Its antigen is still unknown.

The V end lost 2 bases, the J end lost 3 bases, and 10 bases lay between the germline ends. From germline, CDR1 is MNHEY and CDR2 SVGAGI. The length of the CDR3 is 14 residues. Each CDR3 protein gets one entry after TCRdb re-called the 5' RACE reads with MiXCR. The repertoire consists of hundreds of thousands of distinct CDR3 sequences, with 10% to 15% occurring once and the leading ten covering 15%. This rearrangement joins TRBV6-5 to TRBJ1-1; no firm D call. This receptor was taken from a man aged 25-45 years who received the YFV17D yellow fever vaccine. The sample in question was PBMCs, obtained on the day of the yellow fever booster vaccination. The CDR3 is CASSYGERYTEAFF. In nucleotides, the CDR3 is TGTGCCAGCAGTTACGGTGAGAGGTACACTGAAGCTTTCTTT.